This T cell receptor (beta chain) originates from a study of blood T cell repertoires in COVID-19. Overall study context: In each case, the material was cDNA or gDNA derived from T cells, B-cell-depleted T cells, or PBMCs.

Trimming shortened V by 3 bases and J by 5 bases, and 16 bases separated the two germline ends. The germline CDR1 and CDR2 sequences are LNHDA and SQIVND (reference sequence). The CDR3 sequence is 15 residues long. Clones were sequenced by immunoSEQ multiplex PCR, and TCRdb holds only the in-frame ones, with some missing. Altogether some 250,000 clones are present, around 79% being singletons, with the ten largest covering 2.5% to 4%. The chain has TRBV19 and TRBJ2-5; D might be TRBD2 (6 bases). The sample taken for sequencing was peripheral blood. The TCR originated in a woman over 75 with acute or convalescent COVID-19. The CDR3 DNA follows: TGTGCCAGTAGTATCGGTCCACTTGGGGGGGAGACCCAGTACTTC. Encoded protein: CASSIGPLGGETQYF.